This T cell receptor (beta chain) came from a study of regulatory T cells in long-lasting Graves disease. Time point in this sample: newly diagnosed GD, antithyroid drugs for less than 3 months. The TCR library used RNA extracted from PBMCs. Per American Thyroid Association guidelines, Graves' disease was diagnosed. Regarding this clonotype: The antigen is undetermined.

Study-wide points: Persistent Graves' patients showed a TCR diversity that was lower than that of newly diagnosed ones.

CDR3 length: 19 amino acids. Between the trimmed V and J ends, which lost 5 bases and 2 bases, there was a span of 25 bases. Germline loops: CDR1 SEHNR, CDR2 FQNEAQ (reference sequence). iRepertoire HTBI primers and Arm-PCR of CDR3 regions built TCR beta libraries. One entry per CDR3 protein results from TCRdb running MiXCR on the multiplex PCR reads. The table records about 500,000 distinct CDR3 sequences, about a sixth of them present only once. The same data also contributed to another study, on T cells in Graves' hyperthyroidism and ophthalmopathy. From that paper: Patients with uncontrolled infections, other autoimmune diseases, pregnancy or lactation were excluded.

The chain has TRBV7-9 and TRBJ2-1, with D perhaps TRBD2 (6 bases). Material: peripheral blood mononuclear cells (PBMCs), obtained at new diagnosis, from a patient treated with antithyroid drugs. The clonotype was recovered from a man in his forties with Graves disease. CDR3 amino acids: CASSLMVGRLVRTYNEQFF. The CDR3 region has the DNA TGTGCCAGCAGCCTCATGGTGGGGAGACTAGTAAGGACCTACAATGAGCAGTTCTTC. The complete variable domain, with remaining parts taken from reference TRBV7-9 and TRBJ2-1, reads DTGVSQNPRHKITKRGQNVTFRCDPISEHNRLYWYRQTLGQGPEFLTYFQNEAQLEKSRLLSDRFSAERPKGSFSTLEIQRTEQGDSAMYLCASSLMVGRLVRTYNEQFFGPGTRLTVL.